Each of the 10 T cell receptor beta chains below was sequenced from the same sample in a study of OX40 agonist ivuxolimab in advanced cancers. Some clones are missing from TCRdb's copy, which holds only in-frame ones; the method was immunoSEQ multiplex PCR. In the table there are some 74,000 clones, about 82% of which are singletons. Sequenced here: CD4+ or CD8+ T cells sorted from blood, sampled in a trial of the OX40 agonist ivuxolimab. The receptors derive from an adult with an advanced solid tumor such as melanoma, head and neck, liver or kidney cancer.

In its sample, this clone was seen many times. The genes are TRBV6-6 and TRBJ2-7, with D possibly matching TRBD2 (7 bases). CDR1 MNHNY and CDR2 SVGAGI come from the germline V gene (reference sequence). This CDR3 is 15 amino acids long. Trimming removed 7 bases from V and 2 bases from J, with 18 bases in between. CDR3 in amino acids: CASTPGEAGTYEQYF. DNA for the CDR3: TGTGCCAGCACCCCAGGGGAAGCGGGAACCTACGAGCAGTACTTC.

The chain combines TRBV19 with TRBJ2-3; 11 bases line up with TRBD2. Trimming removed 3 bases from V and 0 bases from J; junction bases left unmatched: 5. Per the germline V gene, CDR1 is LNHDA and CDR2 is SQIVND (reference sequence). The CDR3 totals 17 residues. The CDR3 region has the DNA TGTGCCAGTAGTATTCTAGCGGGGGGACCTAGCACAGATACGCAGTATTTT. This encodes CASSILAGGPSTDTQYF.

DNA of the CDR3: TGCGCCAGCAGCTTTACCGGACAGGGGGCCACCGGGGAGCTGTTTTTT. This translates into CASSFTGQGATGELFF. The rearrangement links TRBV5-1 to TRBJ2-2; 11 bases fit TRBD1. Germline-derived CDR1 and CDR2 are SGHRS and YFSETQ. Trimming removed 2 bases from V and 4 bases from J; junction bases left unmatched: 4. The length of the CDR3 is 16 residues.

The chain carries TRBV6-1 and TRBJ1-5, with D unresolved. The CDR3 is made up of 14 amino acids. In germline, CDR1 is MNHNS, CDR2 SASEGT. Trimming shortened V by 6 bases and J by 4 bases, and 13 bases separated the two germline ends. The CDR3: CASRGPGTNQPQHF. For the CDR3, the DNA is TGTGCCAGCAGAGGCCCCGGAACGAATCAGCCCCAGCATTTT.

The CDR3, as DNA: TGTGCCACCGCACAGGGATTTTATGGCTACACCTTC. Encoded protein: CATAQGFYGYTF. The V gene is TRBV19, the J gene TRBJ1-2; tentatively, D is TRBD1 (6 bases). V lost 10 bases to trimming and J lost 5 bases, with 14 bases between them. Germline CDR1 is LNHDA and CDR2 is SQIVND (reference sequence). This CDR3 has 12 residues.

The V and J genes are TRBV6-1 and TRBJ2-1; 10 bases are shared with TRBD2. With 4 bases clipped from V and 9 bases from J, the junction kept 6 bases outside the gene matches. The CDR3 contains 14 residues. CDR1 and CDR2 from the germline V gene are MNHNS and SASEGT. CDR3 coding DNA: TGTGCCAGCAGTGTAAGCGGGGGGGACGTTGAGCAGTTCTTC. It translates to CASSVSGGDVEQFF.

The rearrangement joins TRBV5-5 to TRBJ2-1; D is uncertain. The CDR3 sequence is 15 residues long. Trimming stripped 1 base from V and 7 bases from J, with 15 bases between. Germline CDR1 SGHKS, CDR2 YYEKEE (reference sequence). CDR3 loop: CASSLLPDSFNEQFF. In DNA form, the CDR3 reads TGTGCCAGCAGCTTGTTACCAGATTCTTTTAATGAGCAGTTCTTC.

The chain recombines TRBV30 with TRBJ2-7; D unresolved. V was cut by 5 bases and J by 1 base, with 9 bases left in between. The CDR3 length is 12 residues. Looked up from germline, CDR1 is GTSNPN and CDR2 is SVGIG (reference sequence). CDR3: CAWQGTSYEQYF. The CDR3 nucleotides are TGTGCCTGGCAAGGTACTTCCTACGAGCAGTACTTC.

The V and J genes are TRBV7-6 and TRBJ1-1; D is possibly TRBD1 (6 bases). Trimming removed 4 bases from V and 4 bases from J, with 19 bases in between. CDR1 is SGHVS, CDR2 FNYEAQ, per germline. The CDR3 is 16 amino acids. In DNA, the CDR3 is TGTGCCAGCAGCTCAGCTCAGGGGTTAGAGGCCACTGAAGCTTTCTTT. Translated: CASSSAQGLEATEAFF.

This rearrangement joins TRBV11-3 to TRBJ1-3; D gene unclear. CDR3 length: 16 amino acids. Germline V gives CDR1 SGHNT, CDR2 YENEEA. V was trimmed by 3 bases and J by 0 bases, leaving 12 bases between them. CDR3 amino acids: CASSLEGGSSGNTIYF. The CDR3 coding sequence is TGTGCCAGCAGCTTGGAGGGAGGGAGCTCTGGAAACACCATATATTTT.